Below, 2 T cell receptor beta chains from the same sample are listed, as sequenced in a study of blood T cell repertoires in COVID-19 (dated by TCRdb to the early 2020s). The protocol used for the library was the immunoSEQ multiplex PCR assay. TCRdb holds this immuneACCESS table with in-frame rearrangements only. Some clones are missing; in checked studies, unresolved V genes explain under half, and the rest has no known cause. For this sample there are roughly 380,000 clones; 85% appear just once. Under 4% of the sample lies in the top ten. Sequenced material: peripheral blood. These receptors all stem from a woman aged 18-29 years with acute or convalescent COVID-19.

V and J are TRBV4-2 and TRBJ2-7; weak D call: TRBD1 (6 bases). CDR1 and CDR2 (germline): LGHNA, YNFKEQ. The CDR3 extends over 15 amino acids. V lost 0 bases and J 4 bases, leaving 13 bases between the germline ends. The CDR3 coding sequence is TGTGCCAGCAGCCAAGATATAGCAGGGGAGTACGAGCAGTACTTC. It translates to CASSQDIAGEYEQYF.

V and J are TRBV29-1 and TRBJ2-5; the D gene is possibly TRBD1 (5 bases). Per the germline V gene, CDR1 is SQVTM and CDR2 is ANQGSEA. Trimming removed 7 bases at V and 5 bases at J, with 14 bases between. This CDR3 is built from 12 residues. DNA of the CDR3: TGCAGCGGAACCGGACAAGAGGAGACCCAGTACTTC. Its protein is CSGTGQEETQYF.